This T cell receptor (beta chain) was recorded in a study of TIL therapy for anti-PD-1-resistant metastatic lung cancer. Study in general: Patients then received nivolumab; progressors got lymphodepletion, TIL and IL-2. By whole-exome sequencing, median non-synonymous tumor mutation burden was approximately 1.6 mutations per megabase.

As for time point: pre-treatment sample, taken before nivolumab and TIL therapy. This was the immunoSEQ v3 assay. Some clones are missing from TCRdb's copy, which holds only in-frame ones; the method was immunoSEQ multiplex PCR. The sample includes 20,000 to 25,000 clones, 60% to 80% of them seen just once. On this clone: The target antigen is unknown.

Study observations and caveats: Infused TIL clonotypes partially replaced the baseline blood repertoire, then decayed over months. Treatment-naive, never-smoker and oncogene-addicted patients were overrepresented in this highly selected cohort.

This CDR3 comprises 16 residues. Germline loops: CDR1 LNHDA, CDR2 SQIVND (reference sequence). V lost 8 bases and J 0 bases, leaving 17 bases between the germline ends. This TCR was sampled from a person aged 25 to 80 with non-small cell lung cancer. This chain joins TRBV19 and TRBJ1-3; TRBD1 is a possible D gene (6 bases). Specimen: blood, collected at baseline. The chain's CDR3 is CASGTRSFGSGNTIYF. Here the CDR3 DNA reads TGTGCCAGTGGGACAAGATCATTTGGCTCTGGAAACACCATATATTTT.